The clone carrying this T cell receptor (beta chain) showed up many times. The antigen is unknown. This specimen belongs to a study of T-cell memory formation after mild COVID-19. Study-wide results and caveats: CM and EM subsets held most contracting CD4+ clones; EMRA held CD8+ ones. The finding that pre-infection memory included some responding clones suggested that cross-reactive memory joined. The authors did not confirm SARS-CoV-2 specificity of second-wave clones peaking day 37.

The CDR3 spans 13 residues. V lost 5 bases to trimming and J lost 1 base, with 6 bases between them. Germline V CDR1 and CDR2: SGHTA, FQGNSA. MiXCR, run by TCRdb on the 5' RACE reads, gives a single entry per CDR3 protein. The top ten hold 0.79% of the sample, which has tens of thousands of distinct CDR3 sequences, around 6.1% seen once. The receptor's source is an adult who had mild COVID-19 (a few samples of this study predate the infection). Cell type and time point are not known. The sequenced material came from PBMCs or a T cell subset sorted from them (not recorded which). This chain links TRBV7-2 with TRBJ1-5, with D unclear. Here the CDR3 reads CASSPDSNQPQHF. The CDR3 DNA is TGTGCCAGCAGCCCTGACAGCAATCAGCCCCAGCATTTT.